Listed here are 7 T cell receptor beta chains from one sample, sequenced in a study of T cells in localized non-small cell lung cancer. Profiling relied on immunoSEQ multiplex PCR, and the TCRdb table lists in-frame clones only, not all of them. The sample records about 59,000 clones, about 89% being singletons. The specimen comprised peripheral blood, sampled before any cancer treatment. These receptors originate from a man between 40 and 69 years old with stage I lung adenocarcinoma.

The chain links TRBV5-1 to TRBJ2-1, with TRBD1 as a possible D gene (5 bases). The length of the CDR3 is 14 residues. V dropped 0 bases and J dropped 6 bases, with 10 bases sitting between them. Per the germline V gene, CDR1 is SGHRS and CDR2 is YFSETQ. The CDR3: CASSLGPQGNEQFF. The CDR3 DNA is TGCGCCAGCAGCTTGGGACCCCAGGGCAATGAGCAGTTCTTC.

The chain joins TRBV4-1 to TRBJ2-7; the match to TRBD2 covers 7 bases. V lost 0 bases and J lost 7; bases outside the gene matches: 12. Germline lookup yields CDR1 MGHRA and CDR2 YSYEKL. The CDR3 loop spans 16 amino acids. The CDR3 nucleotides read TGCGCCAGCAGCCAAGATCAGGGTCCGGGACTAAATGAGCAGTACTTC. Translation gives CASSQDQGPGLNEQYF.

This chain uses TRBV7-9 with TRBJ2-7; a weak D match, TRBD2 (5 bases). V lost 5 bases and J 3 bases, leaving 20 bases between the germline ends. Germline CDR1 reads SEHNR; CDR2 reads FQNEAQ (reference sequence). The CDR3 runs to 16 residues. The chain's CDR3 is CASSPALTREDYEQYF. In DNA, the CDR3 is TGTGCCAGCAGCCCCGCACTTACACGGGAAGACTACGAGCAGTACTTC. Variable domain in full (rest from reference TRBV7-9 and TRBJ2-7): DTGVSQNPRHKITKRGQNVTFRCDPISEHNRLYWYRQTLGQGPEFLTYFQNEAQLEKSRLLSDRFSAERPKGSFSTLEIQRTEQGDSAMYLCASSPALTREDYEQYFGPGTRLTVT.

In DNA form, the CDR3 reads TGTGCCAGCGGGGTCGGCTCGGTTTCCACTGAAGCTTTCTTT. Its translation is CASGVGSVSTEAFF. This chain uses TRBV14 with TRBJ1-1; D uncertain. The CDR3 contains 14 residues. V lost 8 bases and J lost 4, with 17 bases in between. CDR1 and CDR2 (germline): SGHDN, FVKESK.

The chain uses TRBV4-1 and TRBJ2-4; no reliable D call. CDR1 is MGHRA, CDR2 YSYEKL, per germline. This CDR3 comprises 15 residues. Trimming shortened V by 0 bases and J by 9 bases, and 15 bases separated the two germline ends. CDR3 nucleotide sequence: TGCGCCAGCAGCCAAGAGAGCTTCACCGGGCTCATTCAGTACTTC. Translating it yields CASSQESFTGLIQYF.

J is TRBJ2-2 and V is TRBV10-3; 8 nucleotides match TRBD1. CDR3 size: 14 residues. Germline values: CDR1 ENHRY, CDR2 SYGVKD. V shed 3 bases, J shed 6 bases, and the junction held 3 bases outside the gene matches. The CDR3 sequence is CAISEIQGAGELFF. The CDR3 DNA follows: TGTGCCATCAGTGAAATACAGGGGGCCGGGGAGCTGTTTTTT.

This chain connects TRBV6-5 to TRBJ2-1; 9 nucleotides agree with TRBD2. Trimming at V came to 4 bases and at J to 9 bases, leaving 10 bases not matched to a gene. This CDR3 spans 15 amino acids. Germline loops: CDR1 MNHEY, CDR2 SVGAGI. CDR3 bases: TGTGCCAGCAGTTCCGTGGATAGCGGGAGATCTGAGCAGTTCTTC. It codes for CASSSVDSGRSEQFF.